These T cell receptor beta chains were read from a single sample in a study of blood T cell repertoires in COVID-19. Assay: immunoSEQ multiplex PCR; the TCRdb copy retains only in-frame clones and omits some. Here the sample spans 300,000 to 400,000 clones, 87% being singletons. The sequenced sample was PBMCs or T cells enriched from blood (not recorded which). The receptors were gathered from a young woman who had recovered from COVID-19. Each CDR3 is given with its conserved first and last residue. A D gene is named only where the DNA matches it firmly. Some rows have no size entry. The others give once, few or many, or a class for an expanded clone.

D gene: NA; V gene: TRBV10-3; J gene: TRBJ2-5; clone size: NA; CDR3 DNA: TGTGCCATCAGTGAGACAGTTAAGACCCAGTACTTC; CDR3 protein: CAISETVKTQYF
D gene: NA; V gene: TRBV19; J gene: TRBJ1-1; clone size: NA; CDR3 DNA: TGTGCCAGTAGGGACGGACAGTACACTGAAGCTTTCTTT; CDR3 protein: CASRDGQYTEAFF
D gene: TRBD2; V gene: TRBV7-6; J gene: TRBJ2-7; clone size: NA; CDR3 DNA: TGTGCCAGCAGCTTAGCGGCTAGCGGGGGGACGGCCTACGAGCAGTACTTC; CDR3 protein: CASSLAASGGTAYEQYF
D gene: NA; V gene: TRBV28; J gene: TRBJ1-1; clone size: NA; CDR3 DNA: TGTGCCAGCAGTTCCCTAGACAGGCATACTGAAGCTTTCTTT; CDR3 protein: CASSSLDRHTEAFF
D gene: TRBD1; V gene: TRBV7-2; J gene: TRBJ2-7; clone size: NA; CDR3 DNA: TGTGCCAGCAGCGTGGGACAGATAAACTCCTACGAGCAGTACTTC; CDR3 protein: CASSVGQINSYEQYF
D gene: NA; V gene: TRBV5-8; J gene: TRBJ2-6; clone size: NA; CDR3 DNA: TGTGCCAGCAGCTTGGTCAGGCTCTCTGGGGCCAACGTCCTGACTTTC; CDR3 protein: CASSLVRLSGANVLTF
D gene: TRBD1; V gene: TRBV3-1/TRBV3-2; J gene: TRBJ2-2; clone size: NA; CDR3 DNA: TGTGCCAGCAGCCAAGTGACAGGGGGGAACACCGGGGAGCTGTTTTTT; CDR3 protein: CASSQVTGGNTGELFF
D gene: NA; V gene: TRBV28; J gene: TRBJ2-3; clone size: NA; CDR3 DNA: TGTGCCAGCAGTCAAGGGGGTATCGCAGATACGCAGTATTTT; CDR3 protein: CASSQGGIADTQYF
D gene: NA; V gene: TRBV6-5; J gene: TRBJ2-2; clone size: NA; CDR3 DNA: TGTGCCAGCAGAGTGAACAGGGAGCTCACCGGGGAGCTGTTTTTT; CDR3 protein: CASRVNRELTGELFF
D gene: NA; V gene: TRBV7-2; J gene: TRBJ1-5; clone size: NA; CDR3 DNA: TGTGCCAGCAGCTTAAGCGCAGGGGTTGGCAATCAGCCCCAGCATTTT; CDR3 protein: CASSLSAGVGNQPQHF
D gene: NA; V gene: TRBV28; J gene: TRBJ1-1; clone size: NA; CDR3 DNA: TGTGCCAGCAGGGCCCGGGACACTGAAGCTTTCTTT; CDR3 protein: CASRARDTEAFF
D gene: NA; V gene: TRBV10-3; J gene: TRBJ2-7; clone size: NA; CDR3 DNA: TGTGCCATCAGTAGACAGGCCTCGGCGGGGCAGTACTTC; CDR3 protein: CAISRQASAGQYF
D gene: NA; V gene: TRBV2; J gene: TRBJ1-2; clone size: once; CDR3 DNA: TGTGCCAGCTTCCGTCCCTATGGCTACACCTTC; CDR3 protein: CASFRPYGYTF
D gene: NA; V gene: TRBV14; J gene: TRBJ2-2; clone size: NA; CDR3 DNA: TGTGCCAGCAGCCAGATGACACAGAACACCGGGGAGCTGTTTTTT; CDR3 protein: CASSQMTQNTGELFF
D gene: TRBD1; V gene: TRBV27; J gene: TRBJ1-5; clone size: NA; CDR3 DNA: TGTGCCAGCAGTCTGGACAGGGGTCAGCCCCAGCATTTT; CDR3 protein: CASSLDRGQPQHF
D gene: TRBD1; V gene: TRBV3-1/TRBV3-2; J gene: TRBJ1-6; clone size: NA; CDR3 DNA: TGTGCCAGCAGCTCCTGGGCCGGGACAGATAATTCACCCCTCCACTTT; CDR3 protein: CASSSWAGTDNSPLHF
D gene: TRBD1; V gene: TRBV28; J gene: TRBJ2-3; clone size: NA; CDR3 DNA: TGTGCCAGCAGTCTCGGCAGGGGGCTTTCAGATACGCAGTATTTT; CDR3 protein: CASSLGRGLSDTQYF
D gene: NA; V gene: TRBV28; J gene: TRBJ2-7; clone size: NA; CDR3 DNA: TGTGCCAGCAGTTCTCCCTCCTACGAGCAGTACTTC; CDR3 protein: CASSSPSYEQYF
D gene: TRBD1; V gene: TRBV7-8; J gene: TRBJ1-6; clone size: NA; CDR3 DNA: TGTGCCAGCAGCTTAGGGACAGGGGTTTCACCCCTCCACTTT; CDR3 protein: CASSLGTGVSPLHF
D gene: TRBD1; V gene: TRBV5-1; J gene: TRBJ2-7; clone size: NA; CDR3 DNA: TGCGCCAGCAGCTTACAACAGGGGAGCGACGAGCAGTACTTC; CDR3 protein: CASSLQQGSDEQYF
D gene: TRBD2; V gene: TRBV7-6; J gene: TRBJ2-3; clone size: NA; CDR3 DNA: TGTGCCAGCAGTTATGCCCGGGGGGGCAATACAGATACGCAGTATTTT; CDR3 protein: CASSYARGGNTDTQYF
D gene: TRBD2; V gene: TRBV27; J gene: TRBJ2-1; clone size: NA; CDR3 DNA: TGTGCCAGCAGTTTAAGGGCGGGGGGACCTTTGTATGAGCAGTTCTTC; CDR3 protein: CASSLRAGGPLYEQFF
D gene: NA; V gene: TRBV28; J gene: TRBJ1-5; clone size: NA; CDR3 DNA: TGTGCCAGCAGTTCGGGGGGCCCGGGCAATCAGCCCCAGCATTTT; CDR3 protein: CASSSGGPGNQPQHF
D gene: NA; V gene: TRBV30; J gene: TRBJ2-3; clone size: NA; CDR3 DNA: TGTGCCTGGAGTATAGGGGGTATAGCAGATACGCAGTATTTT; CDR3 protein: CAWSIGGIADTQYF
D gene: NA; V gene: TRBV19; J gene: TRBJ1-3; clone size: NA; CDR3 DNA: TGTGCCAGTAGTATTGGACTGGCCTCTGGAAACACCATATATTTT; CDR3 protein: CASSIGLASGNTIYF
D gene: NA; V gene: TRBV14; J gene: TRBJ1-4; clone size: NA; CDR3 DNA: TGTGCCAGCAGCCAAAGAGGGGGAGAGGGTGAAAAACTGTTTTTT; CDR3 protein: CASSQRGGEGEKLFF
D gene: NA; V gene: TRBV21-1; J gene: TRBJ2-7; clone size: NA; CDR3 DNA: TGTGCCAGCAACCGAACAGGCGCCCCCGGAGACCCCAGCTCCTACGAGCAGTACTTC; CDR3 protein: CASNRTGAPGDPSSYEQYF
D gene: NA; V gene: TRBV27; J gene: TRBJ1-4; clone size: NA; CDR3 DNA: TGTGCCAGCAGTTCCCGGATGGGGGCCAGGGAAAAACTGTTTTTT; CDR3 protein: CASSSRMGAREKLFF
D gene: NA; V gene: TRBV3-1/TRBV3-2; J gene: TRBJ1-2; clone size: NA; CDR3 DNA: TGTGCCAGCAGCCAGCCGGGACTCCTCGCCCATGGCTACACCTTC; CDR3 protein: CASSQPGLLAHGYTF
D gene: TRBD1; V gene: TRBV28; J gene: TRBJ1-1; clone size: once; CDR3 DNA: TGTGCCAGCAGCCCCCCCCGAGGGGACAGGCGTTCCTATGAAGCTTTCTTT; CDR3 protein: CASSPPRGDRRSYEAFF
D gene: TRBD1; V gene: TRBV28; J gene: TRBJ1-2; clone size: NA; CDR3 DNA: TGTGCCAGCAGTTTGGACAGGGGGCACTATGGCTACACCTTC; CDR3 protein: CASSLDRGHYGYTF
D gene: NA; V gene: TRBV28; J gene: TRBJ1-4; clone size: NA; CDR3 DNA: TGTGCCAGCAGTCCCTACAGGAGAACTAATGAAAAACTGTTTTTT; CDR3 protein: CASSPYRRTNEKLFF
D gene: NA; V gene: TRBV30; J gene: TRBJ1-2; clone size: NA; CDR3 DNA: TGTGCCTGGAGTGTACGGGAGGGCTATGGCTACACCTTC; CDR3 protein: CAWSVREGYGYTF
D gene: TRBD2; V gene: TRBV24-1; J gene: TRBJ2-2; clone size: NA; CDR3 DNA: TGTGCCACCAGTGGAGGTAGCGGGTCGAACACCGGGGAGCTGTTTTTT; CDR3 protein: CATSGGSGSNTGELFF
D gene: NA; V gene: TRBV15; J gene: TRBJ1-5; clone size: NA; CDR3 DNA: TGTGCCACCAGCAGAGATCCCACAGGGATGGATCAGCCCCAGCATTTT; CDR3 protein: CATSRDPTGMDQPQHF